The next 8 T cell receptor beta chains were all read from a single sample in a study of cytomegalovirus exposure and HLA in healthy donors. Use of 60 Vbeta and 13 Jbeta primers characterized the PCR. TCRdb's copy holds only in-frame clones and misses some; the assay was immunoSEQ multiplex PCR. Among approximately 120,000 clones listed, roughly 79% were seen once. The sample was PBMCs. The receptors originated from a man aged 25 to 45 in good health and CMV-seronegative.

As regards this clone: This likely comes from a read error, as the CDR3 has no conserved phenylalanine or tryptophan at its end. The chain employs TRBV4-3 and TRBJ2-6, with unresolved D. CDR3 size: 17 residues. V was pared by 1 base and J by 0 bases, with 10 bases between. Germline V lookup: CDR1 LGHNA, CDR2 YSLEER. CDR3 sequence reads: CASSQGWGSSGANVLTV. The CDR3 nucleotides are TGCGCCAGCAGCCAAGGGTGGGGTAGCTCTGGGGCCAACGTCCTGACTGTC.

The CDR3 sequence is CASSLPPQVAANYGYTF. The CDR3 bases are TGTGCCAGCAGTTTACCACCCCAAGTTGCGGCTAACTATGGCTACACCTTC. This chain uses TRBV28 with TRBJ1-2; D unresolved. The germline CDR1 and CDR2 sequences are MDHEN and SYDVKM. Between the trimmed V and J ends, which lost 2 bases and 0 bases, there was a span of 16 bases. The CDR3 has 17 amino acids.

This clone was seen a few times. The same CDR3 is also encoded by other DNA sequences in this sample. The CDR3 region is CASSPDREETQYF. As DNA, the CDR3 is TGTGCCAGCTCACCCGACAGAGAAGAGACCCAGTACTTC. The chain carries TRBV18 and TRBJ2-5; a possible D gene is TRBD1 (5 bases). V lost 3 bases, J lost 3 bases, and 8 bases lay in between. This CDR3 is built from 13 residues. Looked up from germline, CDR1 is KGHSH and CDR2 is LQKENI.

The V gene is TRBV7-9, the J gene TRBJ2-3; tentatively, D is TRBD1 (6 bases). The CDR3 is 17 amino acids. Trimming shortened V by 2 bases and J by 5 bases, and 20 bases separated the two germline ends. Germline V lookup: CDR1 SEHNR, CDR2 FQNEAQ (reference sequence). CDR3 DNA: TGTGCCAGCAGCTTAATCTTAAAGGCGCAGGGGAGAGATACGCAGTATTTT. Translated: CASSLILKAQGRDTQYF.

The chain carries TRBV30 and TRBJ2-7; tentative D call: TRBD2 (7 bases). The CDR3 is 15 amino acids. Deletions cut 0 bases from V and 5 bases from J, with 17 bases between. Germline V lookup: CDR1 GTSNPN, CDR2 SVGIG (reference sequence). The CDR3: CAWSVGGAQTHEQYF. CDR3 DNA sequence: TGTGCCTGGAGTGTTGGGGGGGCACAAACCCACGAGCAGTACTTC.

The genes are TRBV6-6 and TRBJ2-5, with TRBD1 matching 9 bases. CDR3 size: 14 residues. Germline CDR1 MNHNY, CDR2 SVGAGI (reference sequence). V was pared by 5 bases and J by 4 bases, with 5 bases of the junction left unmatched. The CDR3 sequence is CASSIQGASETQYF. The CDR3 DNA reads as TGTGCCAGCAGTATACAGGGGGCCTCAGAGACCCAGTACTTC.

The chain couples TRBV28 to TRBJ2-7; TRBD1 aligns across 9 bases. Trimming at V came to 5 bases and at J to 3 bases, leaving 8 bases not matched to a gene. CDR3 length: 15 amino acids. Germline V gene lookup returns CDR1 MDHEN and CDR2 SYDVKM. The CDR3 sequence: CASSGQGQGIYEQYF. The CDR3 bases are TGTGCCAGCAGTGGACAAGGACAGGGGATCTACGAGCAGTACTTC.

This clone was counted a few times. The rearrangement uses TRBV11-3 and TRBJ2-7, with TRBD1 matching over 11 bases. V dropped 6 bases and J dropped 5; count of bases not matched to a gene: 9. This CDR3 is built from 15 residues. CDR1 and CDR2 (germline): SGHNT, YENEEA. CDR3 residues: CASREWGQGDNEQYF. The CDR3 coding sequence is TGTGCCAGCAGGGAATGGGGACAGGGGGACAACGAGCAGTACTTC.